A selection of T cell receptor beta chains follows, all from one sample in a study of T cell responses to AZD1222 COVID-19 vaccine. Only in-frame clones appear in the TCRdb table, and some are missing; sequencing was by immunoSEQ multiplex PCR. The table lists about 140,000 clones, around 92% of them singletons. The specimen was peripheral blood, collected on day 0 of AZD1222 vaccination. These receptors all stem from an adult in good health. Each CDR3 is given with its conserved first and last residue. D genes are given only for firm matches. Some rows have no size entry. The others give once, few or many, or a class for an expanded clone.

V: TRBV7-2
J: TRBJ2-7
D: .
size: .
DNA: TGTGCCAGCAGCTTATCCCGAAGCTCCTACGAGCAGTACTTC
CDR3: CASSLSRSSYEQYF

V: TRBV19
J: TRBJ1-4
D: TRBD1
size: .
DNA: TGTGCCAGTAGCCGGGGGACAGCCTCAACTAATGAAAAACTGTTTTTT
CDR3: CASSRGTASTNEKLFF

V: TRBV7-6
J: TRBJ2-3
D: .
size: .
DNA: TGTGCCAGCAGCCCATATACAGGAGGGGGCACAGATACGCAGTATTTT
CDR3: CASSPYTGGGTDTQYF

V: TRBV18
J: TRBJ2-7
D: TRBD1
size: .
DNA: TGTGCCAGCTCACCTCCCGACAGGGTCTACGAGCAGTACTTC
CDR3: CASSPPDRVYEQYF

V: TRBV6-2/TRBV6-3
J: TRBJ2-4
D: TRBD1
size: .
DNA: TGTGCCAGCAGCCGGATGCAGGGGGCTACCAAAAACATTCAGTACTTC
CDR3: CASSRMQGATKNIQYF

V: TRBV2
J: TRBJ2-7
D: .
size: .
DNA: TGTGCCAGCAGTGAACCAACAGGCTACGAGCAGTACTTC
CDR3: CASSEPTGYEQYF

V: TRBV5-1
J: TRBJ1-2
D: .
size: .
DNA: TGCGCCAGCAGCTTGGACCCGAGGACAGCTAACTATGGCTACACCTTC
CDR3: CASSLDPRTANYGYTF

V: TRBV4-1
J: TRBJ1-1
D: TRBD1
size: .
DNA: TGCGCCAGCAGCCAAATGGGACAGGGGGAAAGAGGTGAAGCTTTCTTT
CDR3: CASSQMGQGERGEAFF

V: TRBV2
J: TRBJ2-7
D: .
size: .
DNA: TGTGCCAGCACCGCGTTAAAACAGGGAGAGCAGTACTTC
CDR3: CASTALKQGEQYF

V: TRBV6-5
J: TRBJ1-2
D: .
size: .
DNA: TGTGCCAGCAGTTACGACAACAGTGGCTACACCTTC
CDR3: CASSYDNSGYTF

V: TRBV5-6
J: TRBJ2-7
D: .
size: .
DNA: TGTGCCAGCAGTGGAACCTACGAGCAGTACTTC
CDR3: CASSGTYEQYF

V: TRBV29-1
J: TRBJ2-6
D: TRBD2
size: .
DNA: TGCAGCGTTGGCGGGGGGCGGGCCTCTGGGGCCAACGTCCTGACTTTC
CDR3: CSVGGGRASGANVLTF

V: TRBV2
J: TRBJ1-6
D: TRBD1
size: .
DNA: TGTGCCAGCACTGGGACAGGGGCGTCTAATTCACCCCTCCACTTT
CDR3: CASTGTGASNSPLHF

V: TRBV4-2
J: TRBJ2-2
D: TRBD2
size: .
DNA: TGTGCCAGCAAGACGACTAGCGAGAACACCGGGGAGCTGTTTTTT
CDR3: CASKTTSENTGELFF

V: TRBV10-3
J: TRBJ2-3
D: TRBD2
size: many
DNA: TGTGCTCCCGGAGAGACTAGCGGGAGAACAAGCACAGATACGCAGTATTTT
CDR3: CAPGETSGRTSTDTQYF

V: TRBV7-6
J: TRBJ1-4
D: .
size: once
DNA: TGTGCCAGCAGCCCACCACCTCCAGGGGCCCGTAATGAAAAACTGTTTTTT
CDR3: CASSPPPPGARNEKLFF

V: TRBV6-5
J: TRBJ1-2
D: .
size: .
DNA: TGTGCCAGCAGTTACAGGGGGACCGAGACAAGTGGCTACACCTTC
CDR3: CASSYRGTETSGYTF

V: TRBV7-2
J: TRBJ2-3
D: .
size: .
DNA: TGTGCCAGCAGCTTACGCACAGATACGCAGTATTTT
CDR3: CASSLRTDTQYF

V: TRBV7-2
J: TRBJ2-1
D: .
size: .
DNA: TGTGCCAGCAGCTTCACAGGGCGCAATGAGCAGTTCTTC
CDR3: CASSFTGRNEQFF

V: TRBV3-1/TRBV3-2
J: TRBJ1-1
D: .
size: .
DNA: TGTGCCAGCAGCCGACTAGGGGAGTCCACTGAAGCTTTCTTT
CDR3: CASSRLGESTEAFF

V: TRBV7-8
J: TRBJ1-5
D: .
size: .
DNA: TGTGCCAGCAGCTTAGGACAGGCCCATCAGCCCCAGCATTTT
CDR3: CASSLGQAHQPQHF

V: TRBV6-5
J: TRBJ2-5
D: .
size: once
DNA: TGTGCCAGCAGTCGTCCTAGGGAGACCCAGTACTTC
CDR3: CASSRPRETQYF

V: TRBV7-2
J: TRBJ2-5
D: .
size: once
DNA: TGTGCCAGCAGCCCAATAAAGACAGGACGGGAGACCCAGTACTTC
CDR3: CASSPIKTGRETQYF

V: TRBV7-3
J: TRBJ1-2
D: .
size: .
DNA: TGTGCCAGCAGCTTAGGGGACTATGGCTACACCTTC
CDR3: CASSLGDYGYTF

V: TRBV5-8
J: TRBJ1-2
D: .
size: .
DNA: TGTGCCAGCAGCTTGGTTCAAGCTCGGGGCTATGGCTACACCTTC
CDR3: CASSLVQARGYGYTF

V: TRBV10-3
J: TRBJ1-4
D: .
size: .
DNA: TGTGCCATCAGTGAGGGCGGTTACGGGGAAAAACTGTTTTTT
CDR3: CAISEGGYGEKLFF

V: TRBV12-3/TRBV12-4
J: TRBJ1-3
D: .
size: .
DNA: TGTGCCAGCACCCCAAGAGTCAACACCATATATTTT
CDR3: CASTPRVNTIYF

V: TRBV19
J: TRBJ1-2
D: .
size: .
DNA: TGTGCCAGTAGTTCCGGCTATGGCTACACCTTC
CDR3: CASSSGYGYTF

V: TRBV5-1
J: TRBJ2-1
D: .
size: few
DNA: TGCGCCAGCAGCCCGACAGTTAGCTCCTACAATGAGCAGTTCTTC
CDR3: CASSPTVSSYNEQFF

V: TRBV7-2
J: TRBJ2-3
D: TRBD2
size: .
DNA: TGTGCCAGCAGCTTAGAGGGACTAGCCACAGATACGCAGTATTTT
CDR3: CASSLEGLATDTQYF

V: TRBV18
J: TRBJ1-4
D: .
size: .
DNA: TGTGCCAGCTCACCAGGTCGAGATGAAAAACTGTTTTTT
CDR3: CASSPGRDEKLFF

V: TRBV29-1
J: TRBJ1-2
D: .
size: .
DNA: TGCAGCGTTGTCAGGGGTGACTATGGCTACACCTTC
CDR3: CSVVRGDYGYTF

V: TRBV29-1
J: TRBJ2-1
D: TRBD2
size: .
DNA: TGCAGCGTCGTAAAACTAGCGGGAGGTGGCAATGAGCAGTTCTTC
CDR3: CSVVKLAGGGNEQFF

V: TRBV6-5
J: TRBJ1-1
D: TRBD1
size: .
DNA: TGTGCCAGCAGTCGTCGGACAGGGGGCACTGAAGCTTTCTTT
CDR3: CASSRRTGGTEAFF

V: TRBV10-3
J: TRBJ2-7
D: TRBD2
size: .
DNA: TGTGCCATCAGTCATACTAGCGGGGGGGCCTACGAGCAGTACTTC
CDR3: CAISHTSGGAYEQYF

V: TRBV28
J: TRBJ2-3
D: TRBD2
size: .
DNA: TGTGCCAGCAGTTCGGTGGGACTAGCGGGGCATAGCACAGATACGCAGTATTTT
CDR3: CASSSVGLAGHSTDTQYF

V: TRBV5-8
J: TRBJ2-1
D: TRBD2
size: .
DNA: TGTGCCAGCAGCCGAGAGGGACTAGTTGGGTACAATGAGCAGTTCTTC
CDR3: CASSREGLVGYNEQFF

V: TRBV6-2/TRBV6-3
J: TRBJ1-1
D: TRBD1
size: .
DNA: TGTGCCAGCAGTTACTCCGCAGGGGGCCGGAACACTGAAGCTTTCTTT
CDR3: CASSYSAGGRNTEAFF

V: TRBV5-4
J: TRBJ2-5
D: TRBD2
size: .
DNA: TGTGCCAGCAACAGCCGGACTAGCGGGGGGGCGGAGACCCAGTACTTC
CDR3: CASNSRTSGGAETQYF

V: TRBV7-2
J: TRBJ1-1
D: TRBD1
size: .
DNA: TGTGCCAGCAGCTTAGCGACAGGGGGAGGAACTGAAGCTTTCTTT
CDR3: CASSLATGGGTEAFF

V: TRBV24-1
J: TRBJ2-5
D: .
size: .
DNA: TGTGCCACCAGATCCTCCGGGAGCGTGACCCAAGAGACCCAGTACTTC
CDR3: CATRSSGSVTQETQYF

V: TRBV6-6
J: TRBJ2-1
D: TRBD2
size: .
DNA: TGTGCCAGCACCCCACGGGGGGGGCAGGGGAATGAGCAGTTCTTC
CDR3: CASTPRGGQGNEQFF

V: TRBV7-2
J: TRBJ1-2
D: TRBD1
size: .
DNA: TGTGCCAGCAGCTCCCCATTAGGACAGGGGGACTATGGCTACACCTTC
CDR3: CASSSPLGQGDYGYTF

V: TRBV2
J: TRBJ2-6
D: .
size: .
DNA: TGTGCCAGCAGTTCAGGAGGTGAGGGGGCCAACGTCCTGACTTTC
CDR3: CASSSGGEGANVLTF

V: TRBV21-1
J: TRBJ2-3
D: .
size: .
DNA: TGTGCCAGCAGCCCACGGGATAGCACAGATACGCAGTATTTT
CDR3: CASSPRDSTDTQYF

V: TRBV4-2
J: TRBJ2-3
D: TRBD2
size: .
DNA: TGTGCCAGCAGCCAGGCCGGGGGGCTAGCGGGGGGGCCGGGTACGCAGTATTTT
CDR3: CASSQAGGLAGGPGTQYF

V: TRBV5-4
J: TRBJ1-2
D: TRBD1
size: .
DNA: TGTGCCAGCAGCTTGGACCCCGGGACAGGGGGGAACTATGGCTACACCTTC
CDR3: CASSLDPGTGGNYGYTF

V: TRBV5-1
J: TRBJ2-1
D: TRBD2
size: once
DNA: TGCGCCAGCAGCTTGGGGAGCGGGGGGTACAATGAGCAGTTCTTC
CDR3: CASSLGSGGYNEQFF

V: TRBV7-3
J: TRBJ2-5
D: TRBD2
size: .
DNA: TGTGCCAGCAGCTATAGCGGGGGAGTTCAAGAGACCCAGTACTTC
CDR3: CASSYSGGVQETQYF

V: TRBV9
J: TRBJ2-3
D: TRBD2
size: .
DNA: TGTGCCAGCGGGGGAGGGTCGGATACGCAGTATTTT
CDR3: CASGGGSDTQYF

V: TRBV30
J: TRBJ1-2
D: TRBD1
size: .
DNA: TGTGCCTGGAGCACAGGGGGCGCGTTAAACACCTTC
CDR3: CAWSTGGALNTF

V: TRBV19
J: TRBJ2-1
D: .
size: .
DNA: TGTGCCAGTAGAGGAGGTGGGGGGCTTCTCACCGAGCAGTTCTTC
CDR3: CASRGGGGLLTEQFF

V: TRBV29-1
J: TRBJ2-2
D: TRBD2
size: .
DNA: TGCAGCGTTGGCGGGGGGTTTACCTCGAACACCGGGGAGCTGTTTTTT
CDR3: CSVGGGFTSNTGELFF